Shown below are 8 T cell receptor beta chains from a single sample sequenced in a study of blood T cell repertoires in COVID-19. Assay: immunoSEQ multiplex PCR; the TCRdb copy retains only in-frame clones and omits some. The sample lists around 250,000 clones, 91% seen once, with 1% to 1.5% in the top ten. Sequenced sample: PBMCs or T cells enriched from blood (not recorded which). These receptors all stem from a human donor in a cohort exposed to, infected with or recovered from COVID-19 (not recorded which). The donor label of this sample is uncertain.

The chain is built from TRBV7-2 and TRBJ2-3, with 7 nucleotides matching TRBD2. This CDR3 contains 16 residues. Germline V gene sequence: CDR1 SGHTA, CDR2 FQGNSA. With V trimmed by 1 base and J by 2 bases, 6 bases remained unmatched. Written as DNA, the CDR3 is TGTGCCAGCAGCTTAGATCTAAGCGGGACCACAGATACGCAGTATTTT. It encodes CASSLDLSGTTDTQYF.

The V gene is TRBV30, the J gene TRBJ2-3; D call uncertain. Germline V gene sequence: CDR1 GTSNPN, CDR2 SVGIG (reference sequence). The V gene lost 0 bases and the J gene lost 2 bases, with 6 bases spanning the gap. The CDR3 spans 13 residues. Written as DNA, the CDR3 is TGTGCCTGGAGTGTCAGGCACACAGATACGCAGTATTTT. Protein product: CAWSVRHTDTQYF.

The CDR3 DNA sequence: TGTGCCAGCAGTCCTATATCGAACACTGAAGCTTTCTTT. This codes for CASSPISNTEAFF. The rearrangement joins TRBV12-3 or TRBV12-4 to TRBJ1-1; D remains unclear. With 5 bases removed from V and 1 base from J, the gap between germline ends came to 8 bases. The CDR3 spans 13 residues.

The chain recombines TRBV7-9 with TRBJ1-2, with D unclear. The CDR3 runs 14 residues. Germline lookup yields CDR1 SEHNR and CDR2 FQNEAQ (reference sequence). V gave up 0 bases and J gave up 0 bases, with 5 bases separating them. For the CDR3, the DNA is TGTGCCAGCAGCTTAGCCAGTTCTAACTATGGCTACACCTTC. It yields the protein CASSLASSNYGYTF. Filled out from reference TRBV7-9 and TRBJ1-2, the complete variable domain reads DTGVSQNPRHKITKRGQNVTFRCDPISEHNRLYWYRQTLGQGPEFLTYFQNEAQLEKSRLLSDRFSAERPKGSFSTLEIQRTEQGDSAMYLCASSLASSNYGYTFGSGTRLTVV.

This chain joins TRBV4-1 and TRBJ2-3; 10 bases are shared with TRBD2. Germline assignment: CDR1 MGHRA and CDR2 YSYEKL. The V and J ends lost 4 bases and 6 bases, in that order; junction bases with no gene match: 10. The CDR3 length is 16 residues. As DNA, the CDR3 is TGCGCCAGCAGCCCGATAGCGGGGGGCCGGGCGGATACGCAGTATTTT. Residues: CASSPIAGGRADTQYF.

The chain carries TRBV6-4 and TRBJ2-5, with 9 bases matching TRBD2. The CDR3 runs to 15 residues. Looked up from germline, CDR1 is MRHNA and CDR2 is SNTAGT. J was trimmed by 2 bases and V by 4 bases; bases with no gene match: 5. The CDR3 region is CASSVASGAQETQYF. Written as DNA, the CDR3 is TGTGCCAGCAGTGTAGCTAGCGGGGCTCAAGAGACCCAGTACTTC.

The chain recombines TRBV19 with TRBJ2-5, with TRBD1 identical over 7 bases. The CDR3 extends over 14 amino acids. Unmatched junction bases numbered 6, after V lost 3 bases and J lost 5 bases. The germline CDR1 and CDR2 sequences are LNHDA and SQIVND (reference sequence). In DNA form, the CDR3 reads TGTGCCAGTAGTATGGGCCAGGGGGATGAGACCCAGTACTTC. Its translation is CASSMGQGDETQYF.

The J gene is TRBJ1-2, the V gene TRBV28; 8 positions agree with TRBD1. Looked up from germline, CDR1 is MDHEN and CDR2 is SYDVKM. V lost 6 bases to trimming and J lost 2 bases; unmatched junction nucleotides: 8. The CDR3 runs to 15 residues. The CDR3 nucleotides are TGTGCCAGCAGCTTAACCGACAGGGGAAACTATGGCTACACCTTC. The encoded protein is CASSLTDRGNYGYTF.